This T cell receptor beta chain was recorded in a study of T cell responses to AZD1222 COVID-19 vaccine. The data were produced by immunoSEQ multiplex PCR, yet TCRdb's version contains in-frame clones alone and is incomplete. The sample holds 130,000 to 150,000 clones; 90% to 95% are singletons and the top ten take about 1.9%. Per the germline V gene, CDR1 is MNHNY and CDR2 is SVGAGI (reference sequence). V was trimmed by 2 bases and J by 3 bases, leaving 10 bases between them. This CDR3 has 14 amino acids. Sequencing was performed on peripheral blood, taken on day 0 of AZD1222 vaccination. The TCR comes from an adult in good health. J is TRBJ1-2 and V is TRBV6-6; TRBD1 is a possible D gene (6 bases). CDR3 bases: TGTGCCAGCAGTTACCTAGCAGGGGACTATGGCTACACCTTC. Protein product: CASSYLAGDYGYTF.